These T cell receptor beta chains were read from a single sample in a study of monozygotic twins with cystic fibrosis. The data were produced by immunoSEQ multiplex PCR, yet TCRdb's version contains in-frame clones alone and is incomplete. This repertoire shows about 23,000 clones, 97% found once; its top ten account for 0.12% to 0.15%. The sequencing sample was made of blood. The receptors here all came from a girl under 18 with cystic fibrosis. Each CDR3 is given with its conserved first and last residue. The D gene is left open where the match is weak. Clone size is not always given. Where it is, it says once, few, many or a class for expanded clones.

17,TRBJ2-7,.,TRBV13,TRBD2,TGTGCCAGCAGCTTAGGCGTGATACTAGCGGGAACCTACGAGCAGTACTTC,CASSLGVILAGTYEQYF
14,TRBJ1-3,.,TRBV19,TRBD1,TGTGCCACGCTTCCCAGGGGGCCTGGAAACACCATATATTTT,CATLPRGPGNTIYF
16,TRBJ1-3,once,TRBV9,.,TGTGCCAGCAGCGCGCTCACAGGGAACTCTGGAAACACCATATATTTT,CASSALTGNSGNTIYF
17,TRBJ2-3,.,TRBV7-2,TRBD2,TGTGCCAGCAGCTATATTTTCTCGCTAGCGGGAGTGGTAGCGCAGTATTTT,CASSYIFSLAGVVAQYF
15,TRBJ2-5,.,TRBV4-1,.,TGCGCCAGCAGCCAAGGTCCCAAGTACCAAGAGACCCAGTACTTC,CASSQGPKYQETQYF
15,TRBJ2-7,.,TRBV6-6,TRBD2,TGTGCCAGCAGCCCATCTAGCGGGGCAGCCTACGAGCAGTACTTC,CASSPSSGAAYEQYF
14,TRBJ1-5,.,TRBV7-2,.,TGTGCCAGCAGCCCCGGGACATTTAATCAGCCCCAGCATTTT,CASSPGTFNQPQHF
12,TRBJ1-1,few,TRBV2,.,TGTGCCAGCAGTAACCGGGGGCCTGAAGCTTTCTTT,CASSNRGPEAFF
15,TRBJ2-2,.,TRBV9,.,TGTGCCAGCAGCGTAGGGCCTAGCAAGGCCGGGGAGCTGTTTTTT,CASSVGPSKAGELFF
16,TRBJ1-2,.,TRBV9,.,TGTGCCAGCAGCTCCCTCCTGGGGGGGATCTCCTATGGCTACACCTTC,CASSSLLGGISYGYTF
12,TRBJ2-7,.,TRBV10-3,.,TGTGCCATCAGTCCTCGAAGCTACGAGCAGTACTTC,CAISPRSYEQYF
15,TRBJ2-7,.,TRBV5-4,TRBD2,TGTGCCAGCAGCCAGGGGGGACTAGCGGGATCCGAGCAGTACTTC,CASSQGGLAGSEQYF
13,TRBJ2-1,.,TRBV29-1,.,TGCAGCGTCGGACCCCTTACCGCCAATGAGCAGTTCTTC,CSVGPLTANEQFF
16,TRBJ1-4,.,TRBV7-9,TRBD1,TGTGCCAGCAGCGTCGGGACAGTGAAATATAATGAAAAACTGTTTTTT,CASSVGTVKYNEKLFF